A single TCR beta chain is shown here with its context. The antigen remains unidentified. V shed 0 bases and J 7 bases; nucleotides not matched to a gene: 4. CDR3 length: 15 residues. CDR1 is SGHTA, CDR2 FQGNSA, per germline. Combining a sample-barcoded 5' primer with a J-beta primer mix, a second PCR ran for roughly 7 to 12 cycles. Each CDR3 protein gets one entry after TCRdb re-called the 5' RACE reads with MiXCR. This sample has 600,000 to 850,000 distinct CDR3 sequences; 20% to 25% occur once, and the top ten carry roughly 9%. Every sample gave at least 6 micrograms of total RNA when it was extracted. This specimen comes from a study of blood T cells in healthy people across ages. Study-wide findings and caveats: TCR beta diversity tracked closely with naive T cell percentage.

This sample was also put to use in a study of T cells of mothers and their children. Per that study: Every mother supplied over 9 million TCR beta CDR3 reads and every child about 3 million.

The sequence derives from a boy between 10 and 17 years old in good health. The rearrangement links TRBV7-2 to TRBJ2-5, with TRBD2 matching over 11 bases. The specimen was blood. This chain's CDR3 is CASSLAPSGGTTQYF. CDR3 in DNA: TGTGCCAGCAGCTTAGCCCCTAGCGGGGGGACGACCCAGTACTTC.